A selection of T cell receptor beta chains follows, all from one sample in a study of esophageal squamous cell carcinoma tumors. TCRdb re-called the 5' RACE reads with MiXCR, one entry per CDR3 protein. This sample has 5,700 or so distinct CDR3 sequences, with approximately 23% found just once. The sequencing input was tumor tissue. The receptors were sampled from a man between 45 and 85 years old with esophageal squamous cell carcinoma. Both conserved end residues are part of each CDR3. D genes are given only for firm matches.

J gene | D gene | V gene | CDR3 length | CDR3 protein
TRBJ1-2 | NA | TRBV29-1 | 13 | CSVSNAANYGDTF
TRBJ1-1 | NA | TRBV7-6 | 15 | CASSGSTGIDTEAFF
TRBJ2-6 | TRBD1 | TRBV14 | 15 | CVSSRTGLGANVLTF
TRBJ2-1 | NA | TRBV5-1 | 11 | CASSSAGEQFF
TRBJ1-5 | NA | TRBV4-1 | 17 | CASSHLTGPRGHQPQHF
TRBJ2-7 | TRBD1 | TRBV7-8 | 15 | CARSRARDSSYEQYF
TRBJ2-2 | NA | TRBV2 | 15 | CASSEQPRNTGELFF
TRBJ2-1 | TRBD2 | TRBV29-1 | 16 | CSVGGVTSGMVHEQFF
TRBJ2-1 | NA | TRBV5-1 | 13 | CASSLLGSHEQFF
TRBJ1-6 | NA | TRBV6-6 | 15 | CASRFDRDFNSPLHF
TRBJ1-6 | NA | TRBV20-1 | 16 | CSARPVQPPDNSPLHF